These 6 T cell receptor beta chains were all obtained from the same sample, sequenced in a study of tumor-infiltrating lymphocytes in primary liver carcinoma. TCR beta cDNA was made from roughly 500 ng total RNA with a constant-region primer. Three rounds of nested multiplex PCR with slightly modified ARM-PCR produced TCR beta libraries. Both of the initial two PCR rounds ran for approximately 11 cycles and employed TRBV1-TRBV30 forward primers alongside a C-beta reverse primer. MiXCR was run by TCRdb on the multiplex PCR reads, yielding one entry per CDR3 protein. The sample lists around 330,000 distinct CDR3 sequences; roughly two thirds were seen once. Unsorted whole blood supplied the RNA, and germline DNA was extracted too. What was sequenced was peripheral blood. The receptor set was obtained from a man in his forties or fifties with primary liver carcinoma and hepatitis B virus infection.

As for this clonotype: Its ends do not fully match the called genes, so a read error is possible. The V call is TRBV11-2, the J call TRBJ1-5, with D uncertain. Germline lookup yields CDR1 SGHAT and CDR2 FQNNGV. The CDR3 has 16 amino acids. DNA of the CDR3: TGTGTCAGCAGCTTAGGAGACACGGGTTGGGCTCAGCCCCAGCATTTT. Protein product: CVSSLGDTGWAQPQHF.

A note on this clonotype: Possible read error: a much larger clone is one base away. This CDR3 reads CASSLTAGSHTQYF. In nucleotides, the CDR3 is TGTGCCAGCAGTTTAACCGCGGGATCACATACGCAGTATTTT. The chain employs TRBV12-3 or TRBV12-4 and TRBJ2-3; TRBD2 might be the D (6 bases). This CDR3 has 14 amino acids. Trimming removed 2 bases at V and 7 bases at J, with 13 bases between.

This clonotype was observed once. A single base separates this from a much larger clone, so it may be a read error. It is likely a read error, because the conserved phenylalanine at the end of the CDR3 is missing. The chain recombines TRBV4-2 with TRBJ2-2; 10 nucleotides match TRBD2. Per the germline V gene, CDR1 is LGHNA and CDR2 is YNFKEQ. With V trimmed by 7 bases and J by 5 bases, 7 bases remained unmatched. CDR3 length: 15 residues. The CDR3 DNA reads TGTGCCAGCACCTCCGGGACTAGCGATACCGGGGAGCTGTTTATT. This translates into CASTSGTSDTGELFI.

This clonotype was counted ten times or more. The chain recombines TRBV5-4 with TRBJ1-1; D perhaps matches TRBD1 (6 bases). The V end lost 4 bases, the J end lost 1 base, and 11 bases lay between the germline ends. The germline V gene has CDR1 SGHNT and CDR2 YYREEE (reference sequence). The CDR3 is made up of 14 amino acids. The CDR3 protein is CASSLDRKNTEAFF. CDR3 sequence (DNA): TGTGCCAGCAGCCTCGACAGGAAGAACACTGAAGCTTTCTTT.

The rearrangement links TRBV5-1 to TRBJ2-3; 8 nucleotides match TRBD1. CDR3 length: 15 residues. The V gene's germline CDR1 is SGHRS and CDR2 YFSETQ. Germline trimming cut 0 bases from V and 5 bases from J; bases unmatched to any gene: 5. The CDR3 is CASSLAGRGQDTQYF. As DNA, the CDR3 is TGCGCCAGCAGCTTGGCTGGCAGGGGGCAAGATACGCAGTATTTT.

The J gene is TRBJ2-7, the V gene TRBV6-6, with D uncertain. The DNA matches TRBJ2-1 better at its end, which makes the J call doubtful. The V gene's germline CDR1 is MNHNY and CDR2 SVGAGI (reference sequence). CDR3 length: 13 amino acids. The CDR3 nucleotides are TGTGCCAGCAGTTACCGGACGGGCTACGAGCAGTTCTTC. Its protein product is CASSYRTGYEQFF.